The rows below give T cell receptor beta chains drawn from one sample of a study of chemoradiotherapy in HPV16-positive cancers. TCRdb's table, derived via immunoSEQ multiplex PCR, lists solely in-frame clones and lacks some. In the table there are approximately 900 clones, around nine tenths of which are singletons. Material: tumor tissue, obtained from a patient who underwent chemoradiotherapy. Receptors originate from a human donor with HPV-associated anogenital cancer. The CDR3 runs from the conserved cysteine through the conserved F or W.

CDR3aa: CAISEQGPEAFF
v_gene: TRBV10-3
j_gene: TRBJ1-1

CDR3aa: CAWSVQSQGARAFF
v_gene: TRBV30
j_gene: TRBJ1-1

CDR3aa: CASSRPGGTTEAFF
v_gene: TRBV9
j_gene: TRBJ1-1

CDR3aa: CAADYRGFGYTF
v_gene: TRBV30
j_gene: TRBJ1-2

CDR3aa: CAILRGVTNYGYTF
v_gene: TRBV25-1
j_gene: TRBJ1-2

CDR3aa: CASSAGQGAYNSPLHF
v_gene: TRBV9
j_gene: TRBJ1-6

CDR3aa: CASSLVASGAYEQYF
v_gene: TRBV11-3
j_gene: TRBJ2-7

CDR3aa: CASSSGQLYGYTF
v_gene: TRBV27
j_gene: TRBJ1-2

CDR3aa: CASSTGGPGYTF
v_gene: TRBV5-6
j_gene: TRBJ1-2

CDR3aa: CARRMGSGKLFF
v_gene: TRBV5-1
j_gene: TRBJ1-4

CDR3aa: CASTRYRGQGTEAFF
v_gene: TRBV6-5
j_gene: TRBJ1-1

CDR3aa: CASTRDGNQPQHF
v_gene: TRBV6-1
j_gene: TRBJ1-5

CDR3aa: CATNRQGSGYTF
v_gene: TRBV6-5
j_gene: TRBJ1-2

CDR3aa: CASSLKADYNEQFF
v_gene: TRBV7-6
j_gene: TRBJ2-1

CDR3aa: CASTPTGDTGELFF
v_gene: TRBV7-2
j_gene: TRBJ2-2

CDR3aa: CASSSQAVGNSPLHF
v_gene: TRBV9
j_gene: TRBJ1-6

CDR3aa: CASSSRSGDTQYF
v_gene: TRBV27
j_gene: TRBJ2-3

CDR3aa: CASLSLYSQSRANVLTF
v_gene: TRBV9
j_gene: TRBJ2-6

CDR3aa: CSVERGRGETQYF
v_gene: TRBV29-1
j_gene: TRBJ2-5

CDR3aa: CATSRAWGQRISYNSPLHF
v_gene: TRBV15
j_gene: TRBJ1-6

CDR3aa: CASSLTTGNTEAFF
v_gene: TRBV5-1
j_gene: TRBJ1-1

CDR3aa: CASSNRGGDTEAFF
v_gene: TRBV7-9
j_gene: TRBJ1-1

CDR3aa: CASSQHGRGYEQYF
v_gene: TRBV4-3
j_gene: TRBJ2-7

CDR3aa: CASSVGRALRGYQETQYF
v_gene: TRBV11-2
j_gene: TRBJ2-5

CDR3aa: CASSGQGGQPQHF
v_gene: TRBV7-8
j_gene: TRBJ1-5

CDR3aa: CASSRGLATRNEQFF
v_gene: TRBV27
j_gene: TRBJ2-1

CDR3aa: CASSWSSGVYEQYF
v_gene: TRBV5-1
j_gene: TRBJ2-7

CDR3aa: CASSQGTSGQETQYF
v_gene: TRBV5-1
j_gene: TRBJ2-5

CDR3aa: CASNGGGYNSPLHF
v_gene: TRBV11-2
j_gene: TRBJ1-6

CDR3aa: CASSSRLAGGIDEQFF
v_gene: TRBV11-2
j_gene: TRBJ2-1

CDR3aa: CASSFLGGRATNEKLFF
v_gene: TRBV28
j_gene: TRBJ1-4

CDR3aa: CASSLSGPGQPQHF
v_gene: TRBV11-3
j_gene: TRBJ1-5

CDR3aa: CASGRMNTEAFF
v_gene: TRBV6-6
j_gene: TRBJ1-1

CDR3aa: CASIEGAHRELFF
v_gene: TRBV6-1
j_gene: TRBJ2-2

CDR3aa: CASSEKGRAGQYF
v_gene: TRBV7-2
j_gene: TRBJ2-7

CDR3aa: CASSLTTAYQPQHF
v_gene: TRBV2
j_gene: TRBJ1-5

CDR3aa: CASSSGQGDVWGYF
v_gene: TRBV6-1
j_gene: TRBJ2-7

CDR3aa: CSARGNQPQHF
v_gene: TRBV20-1
j_gene: TRBJ1-5

CDR3aa: CASSLERPGRQAEAFF
v_gene: TRBV7-2
j_gene: TRBJ1-1

CDR3aa: CAWSSGPSGAFF
v_gene: TRBV30
j_gene: TRBJ1-1

CDR3aa: CASSIAPEDTQYF
v_gene: TRBV19
j_gene: TRBJ2-3

CDR3aa: CASSKTGTTNEKLFF
v_gene: TRBV2
j_gene: TRBJ1-4

CDR3aa: CASTQPGLGNQPQHF
v_gene: TRBV25-1
j_gene: TRBJ1-5

CDR3aa: CASSEYRGNTIYF
v_gene: TRBV10-1
j_gene: TRBJ1-3

CDR3aa: CASGLAEPPFF
v_gene: TRBV12-5
j_gene: TRBJ1-1

CDR3aa: CASSFRDTSYEQYF
v_gene: TRBV6-5
j_gene: TRBJ2-7

CDR3aa: CASSLNGRTPNQPQHF
v_gene: TRBV27
j_gene: TRBJ1-5

CDR3aa: CAWSSSGNTIYF
v_gene: TRBV30
j_gene: TRBJ1-3